The present T cell receptor beta chain was sequenced within a study of cytomegalovirus exposure and HLA in healthy donors. The V gene lost 3 bases and the J gene lost 7 bases, with 11 bases spanning the gap. Per the germline V gene, CDR1 is SGHNT and CDR2 is YYREEE (reference sequence). The CDR3 spans 13 residues. With 60 Vbeta and 13 Jbeta primers, the PCR was carried out. Assay used: immunoSEQ multiplex PCR; TCRdb lists only in-frame clones, some missing. The sample records about 120,000 clones, over 70% being singletons. Sequences were obtained from PBMCs. This clonotype was obtained from a woman aged 18-30 years in good health and CMV-seronegative. The chain joins TRBV5-4 to TRBJ2-1, with D perhaps matching TRBD1 (5 bases). CDR3 nucleotide sequence: TGTGCCAGCAGCTCCAGGGATACGAATGAGCAGTTCTTC. It codes for CASSSRDTNEQFF. The complete variable domain, with remaining parts taken from reference TRBV5-4 and TRBJ2-1, reads ETGVTQSPTHLIKTRGQQVTLRCSSQSGHNTVSWYQQALGQGPQFIFQYYREEENGRGNFPPRFSGLQFPNYSSELNVNALELDDSALYLCASSSRDTNEQFFGPGTRLTVL.